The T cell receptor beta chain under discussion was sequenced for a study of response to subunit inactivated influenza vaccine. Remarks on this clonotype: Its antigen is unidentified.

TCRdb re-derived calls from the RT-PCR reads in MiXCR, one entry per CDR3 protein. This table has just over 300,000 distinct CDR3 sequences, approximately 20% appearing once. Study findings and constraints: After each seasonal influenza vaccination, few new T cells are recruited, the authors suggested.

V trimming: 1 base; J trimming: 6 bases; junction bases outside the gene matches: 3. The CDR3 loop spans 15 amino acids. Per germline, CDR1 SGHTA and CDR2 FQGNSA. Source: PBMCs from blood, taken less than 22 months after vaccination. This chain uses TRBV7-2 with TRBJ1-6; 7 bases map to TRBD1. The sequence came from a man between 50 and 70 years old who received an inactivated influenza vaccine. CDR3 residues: CASSLGDSVNSPLHF. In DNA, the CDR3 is TGTGCCAGCAGCTTAGGGGACAGCGTTAATTCACCCCTCCACTTT.